Detailed here is one T cell receptor beta chain. The V gene end was trimmed by 3 bases and the J gene end by 4 bases; junction bases not matched to a gene: 12. The CDR3 loop spans 16 amino acids. Germline CDR1 reads DFQATT; CDR2 reads SNEGSKA (reference sequence). This record comes from a study of blood T cell repertoires in COVID-19. On the study more broadly: The analysed material was cDNA or gDNA that came from T cells, B-cell-depleted T cells, or PBMCs.

Data came from immunoSEQ multiplex PCR; TCRdb stores just in-frame clones and leaves some out. Of some 46,000 clones detected, over 80% appear once; the ten largest clones hold just over 15%. Sequencing was done on a sample of peripheral blood. The gene calls are TRBV20-1 and TRBJ2-1, with 7 bases aligning to TRBD2. This clonotype was sampled from a man aged 55 to 70 with active COVID-19. CDR3 nucleotide sequence: TGCAGTGCTAGTGTCGGCGGGAGTGGGGTTTACAATGAGCAGTTCTTC. Its translation: CSASVGGSGVYNEQFF.